These 27 T cell receptor beta chains originate from one sample sequenced in a study of memory CD4+ T cells and cytomegalovirus serostatus. Single viable CD3+CD4+CD8-CD45RO+ cells were sorted as the memory CD4+ T cells. Clones were read by immunoSEQ multiplex PCR, and TCRdb kept only the in-frame ones, dropping some. The table includes 50,000 to 65,000 clones, about 86% detected once. Source material: memory CD4+ T cells from blood. These TCRs come from an adult in good health and CMV-seropositive.

V is TRBV7-2 and J is TRBJ2-3; the D call may be TRBD1 or TRBD2 (6 bases each). V lost 5 bases and J lost 1, with 13 bases in between. This CDR3 has 15 amino acids. Per the germline V gene, CDR1 is SGHTA and CDR2 is FQGNSA. CDR3 sequence reads: CASSPGGAGTDTQYF. In DNA, the CDR3 is TGTGCCAGCAGCCCCGGGGGCGCCGGCACAGATACGCAGTATTTT. The full variable domain, rest sourced from reference TRBV7-2 and TRBJ2-3, is GAGVSQSPSNKVTEKGKDVELRCDPISGHTALYWYRQSLGQGLEFLIYFQGNSAPDKSGLPSDRFSAERTGGSVSTLTIQRTQQEDSAVYLCASSPGGAGTDTQYFGPGTRLTVL.

V usage is TRBV10-1 and J usage is TRBJ2-6, with 7 bases lining up with TRBD1. V gave up 10 bases and J gave up 0 bases; unmatched junction bases: 6. The length of the CDR3 is 15 residues. Germline V CDR1 and CDR2: WNHNN, SYGVQD (reference sequence). The CDR3 DNA follows: TGCGCCACCCAGGGGGTTACCTCTGGGGCCAACGTCCTGACTTTC. Its translation is CATQGVTSGANVLTF.

The chain recombines TRBV29-1 with TRBJ2-3, with D unclear. Germline lookup yields CDR1 SQVTM and CDR2 ANQGSEA. CDR3 length: 13 amino acids. V gave up 5 bases and J gave up 1 base, with 10 bases separating them. The CDR3 loop is CSVLHGGTDTQYF. DNA of the CDR3: TGCAGCGTTTTGCATGGGGGCACAGATACGCAGTATTTT.

V gene TRBV7-6 combines with J gene TRBJ1-5; D gene unclear. Deletions cut 1 base from V and 2 bases from J, with 6 bases between. The germline V gene encodes CDR1 SGHVS and CDR2 FNYEAQ. The CDR3 covers 14 residues. The CDR3 DNA follows: TGTGCCAGCAGCTTAGATCTAGGCAATCAGCCCCAGCATTTT. The encoded protein is CASSLDLGNQPQHF.

This chain uses TRBV18 with TRBJ1-2; no clear D gene. Trimming removed 2 bases at V and 2 bases at J, with 0 bases between. The CDR3 consists of 11 residues. Per germline, CDR1 KGHSH and CDR2 LQKENI. The CDR3 is CASSPNYGYTF. The DNA of the CDR3 is TGTGCCAGCTCACCAAACTATGGCTACACCTTC. Combining the CDR3 with reference TRBV18 and TRBJ1-2 gives the whole variable domain NAGVMQNPRHLVRRRGQEARLRCSPMKGHSHVYWYRQLPEEGLKFMVYLQKENIIDESGMPKERFSAEFPKEGPSILRIQQVVRGDSAAYFCASSPNYGYTFGSGTRLTVV.

V and J are TRBV19 and TRBJ1-1, with 10 bases aligning to TRBD1. The V and J ends lost 6 bases and 3 bases, in that order; junction bases with no gene match: 4. This CDR3 spans 14 amino acids. Germline loops: CDR1 LNHDA, CDR2 SQIVND (reference sequence). The CDR3 DNA reads as TGTGCCAGTAGGCCGGGACAGGGGCACACTGAAGCTTTCTTT. Translation: CASRPGQGHTEAFF.

This clone has a single count. V usage is TRBV30 and J usage is TRBJ2-1; D gene ambiguous. Trimming shortened V by 0 bases and J by 2 bases, and 8 bases separated the two germline ends. Germline V gene sequence: CDR1 GTSNPN, CDR2 SVGIG (reference sequence). This CDR3 region has 14 residues. As DNA, the CDR3 is TGTGCCTGGAGTGTAGCAATTACCTACAATGAGCAGTTCTTC. Encoded protein: CAWSVAITYNEQFF.

The CDR3 sequence: CASSLVLGRAFF. CDR3 sequence (DNA): TGTGCCAGCAGCTTAGTTTTAGGCAGGGCTTTCTTT. This sequence joins TRBV7-2 and TRBJ1-1; D is ambiguous. CDR1 and CDR2 (germline): SGHTA, FQGNSA. Deletions cut 1 base from V and 11 bases from J, with 11 bases between. The CDR3 has 12 residues.

This sequence joins TRBV18 and TRBJ2-6; 7 bases are a match to TRBD1. CDR3 length equals 17 residues. The J segment lost 0 bases and the V segment lost 2 bases, leaving 4 bases of the junction unmatched. Germline CDR1 KGHSH, CDR2 LQKENI. In DNA, the CDR3 is TGTGCCAGCTCACCAGGGACAGTACGCTCTGGGGCCAACGTCCTGACTTTC. Translating it yields CASSPGTVRSGANVLTF.

The chain couples TRBV18 to TRBJ1-5; TRBD1 might be the D (5 bases). V lost 4 bases, J lost 4 bases, and 8 bases lay in between. The CDR3 is made up of 13 amino acids. Looked up from germline, CDR1 is KGHSH and CDR2 is LQKENI. The CDR3 spells CASSQEGNQPQHF. The CDR3 nucleotides are TGTGCCAGCTCACAAGAGGGGAATCAGCCCCAGCATTTT.

The chain combines TRBV6-5 with TRBJ2-7, with TRBD1 matching 10 bases. Germline CDR1 is MNHEY and CDR2 is SVGAGI. The CDR3 consists of 12 residues. Losses at the gene ends were 11 bases for V and 7 bases for J; bases not matched to a gene: 8. For the CDR3, the DNA is TGTGCCTCCCGGGACAGGGGCGGGGAGCAGTACTTC. Translation gives CASRDRGGEQYF.

The V gene is TRBV5-1, the J gene TRBJ1-4, with a possible D match to TRBD1 (6 bases). Trimming shortened V by 0 bases and J by 0 bases, and 12 bases separated the two germline ends. The CDR3 extends over 17 amino acids. The germline V gene has CDR1 SGHRS and CDR2 YFSETQ. Written as DNA, the CDR3 is TGCGCCAGCAGCTTGGAAGGAGGGGGTACAACTAATGAAAAACTGTTTTTT. Translated: CASSLEGGGTTNEKLFF.

This chain links TRBV7-2 with TRBJ2-2, with D unclear. Germline values: CDR1 SGHTA, CDR2 FQGNSA. Trimming left V 5 bases short and J 3 bases short, with 10 bases between. CDR3 length: 14 amino acids. The CDR3 sequence is CASSPSSYTGELFF. CDR3 sequence (DNA): TGTGCCAGCAGCCCTTCAAGTTACACCGGGGAGCTGTTTTTT. Looking up the rest from reference TRBV7-2 and TRBJ2-2 gives the full variable domain: GAGVSQSPSNKVTEKGKDVELRCDPISGHTALYWYRQSLGQGLEFLIYFQGNSAPDKSGLPSDRFSAERTGGSVSTLTIQRTQQEDSAVYLCASSPSSYTGELFFGEGSRLTVL.

This clone was recorded once. The V gene is TRBV28, the J gene TRBJ1-2; TRBD1 matches 9 bases. CDR1 is MDHEN and CDR2 is SYDVKM in the germline V gene. The CDR3 has 14 residues. V trimming: 7 bases; J trimming: 8 bases; junction bases outside the gene matches: 11. The CDR3 protein is CASTEHRGRRGYTF. CDR3 DNA sequence: TGTGCCAGCACCGAGCACAGGGGGCGCCGGGGCTACACCTTC.

This clone was detected a few times. The V and J genes are TRBV20-1 and TRBJ1-4, with D perhaps matching TRBD1 (5 bases). This CDR3 contains 11 residues. The germline CDR1 and CDR2 sequences are DFQATT and SNEGSKA (reference sequence). The germline V and J ends were trimmed by 4 bases and 5 bases, with 5 bases remaining between them. The CDR3 spells CSATGNEKLFF. The CDR3 bases are TGCAGTGCTACAGGGAATGAAAAACTGTTTTTT.

This clone was counted only a few times. This sequence joins TRBV7-2 and TRBJ1-5, with a weak D call TRBD1 (5 bases). This CDR3 comprises 14 residues. The V and J ends lost 5 bases and 1 base respectively, with 9 bases between them. The V gene's germline CDR1 is SGHTA and CDR2 FQGNSA. The CDR3 here is CASSPRQSNQPQHF. The DNA of the CDR3 is TGTGCCAGCAGCCCACGACAGAGCAATCAGCCCCAGCATTTT.

V usage is TRBV6-5 and J usage is TRBJ2-3; D may correspond to TRBD1 or TRBD2 (5 bases each). The CDR3 is made up of 15 amino acids. The germline V gene encodes CDR1 MNHEY and CDR2 SVGAGI. Trimming took 4 bases from V and 0 from J, leaving 11 bases between them. The CDR3 sequence: CASSSRGSSTDTQYF. The DNA for the CDR3 is TGTGCCAGCAGTTCGAGGGGTTCTAGCACAGATACGCAGTATTTT.

V is TRBV28 and J is TRBJ2-7, with 7 bases lining up with TRBD1. V shed 6 bases, J shed 2 bases, and the junction held 4 bases outside the gene matches. CDR3 length: 13 amino acids. Germline assignment: CDR1 MDHEN and CDR2 SYDVKM. The CDR3 DNA reads as TGTGCCAGCAGACCGACAGGGACCTACGAGCAGTACTTC. It specifies CASRPTGTYEQYF.

V usage is TRBV15 and J usage is TRBJ2-2, with 8 bases fitting TRBD2. Germline loops: CDR1 LNHNV, CDR2 YYDKDF (reference sequence). With V trimmed by 8 bases and J by 7 bases, 9 bases remained unmatched. The CDR3 has 14 residues. In DNA form, the CDR3 reads TGTGCCACCCGTACCGCGGGGGGTAGCGGGGAGCTGTTTTTT. Translation: CATRTAGGSGELFF.

This clone was counted a few times. This chain connects TRBV7-2 to TRBJ1-6; 10 nucleotides match TRBD1. Trimming removed 5 bases from V and 7 bases from J; junction bases left unmatched: 2. The CDR3 has 14 amino acids. Germline assignment: CDR1 SGHTA and CDR2 FQGNSA. The CDR3: CASSRTGGNSPLHF. The CDR3 DNA reads TGTGCCAGCAGCCGGACAGGGGGAAATTCACCCCTCCACTTT.

The gene calls are TRBV2 and TRBJ1-2; D gene uncertain. The CDR3 spans 15 residues. CDR1 and CDR2 (germline): SNHLY, FYNNEI. V was cut by 7 bases and J by 4 bases, with 19 bases left in between. DNA for the CDR3: TGTGCCAGCACTATCAAAAGGATTACAGTCTATGGCTACACCTTC. Residues: CASTIKRITVYGYTF.

CDR3 residues: CASRLLAGETGELFF. The CDR3 bases are TGTGCCAGCAGGTTACTAGCGGGAGAAACCGGGGAGCTGTTTTTT. The rearrangement joins TRBV7-3 to TRBJ2-2, with 11 bases matching TRBD2. The trim removed 6 bases at V and 5 bases at J, leaving 5 bases unmatched. CDR3 length equals 15 residues. Germline V CDR1 and CDR2: SGHTA, FQGTGA. The full variable domain, completed using reference TRBV7-3 and TRBJ2-2, is GAGVSQTPSNKVTEKGKYVELRCDPISGHTALYWYRQSLGQGPEFLIYFQGTGAADDSGLPNDRFFAVRPEGSVSTLKIQRTERGDSAVYLCASRLLAGETGELFFGEGSRLTVL.

This rearrangement joins TRBV5-1 to TRBJ1-3; 8 positions match TRBD1. Germline CDR1 and CDR2: SGHRS and YFSETQ. The CDR3 extends over 14 amino acids. V gave up 6 bases and J gave up 1 base; unmatched junction bases: 3. This CDR3 is CASTQGASGNTIYF. In DNA, the CDR3 is TGCGCCAGCACCCAGGGGGCTTCTGGAAACACCATATATTTT.

Only a few counts were recorded for this clone. A clone one base away is much larger, so this may be a read error. Distinct nucleotide sequences in the sample also encode this CDR3. V gene TRBV28 combines with J gene TRBJ1-2, with 7 bases identical to TRBD1. Germline values: CDR1 MDHEN, CDR2 SYDVKM. J lost 4 bases, V lost 4 bases, and 3 bases had no gene match. The CDR3 is made up of 13 amino acids. CDR3 loop: CASSSGQLYGYTF. Written as DNA, the CDR3 is TGTGCCAGCAGTTCGGGACAGCTCTATGGCTACACCTTC.

The V call is TRBV20-1, the J call TRBJ1-2, with no clear D. V dropped 3 bases and J dropped 7 bases, with 9 bases sitting between them. The CDR3 covers 11 residues. Germline V gene lookup returns CDR1 DFQATT and CDR2 SNEGSKA (reference sequence). The CDR3 DNA sequence: TGCAGTGCTAGCGTAGATTTTGGCTACACCTTC. Protein: CSASVDFGYTF.

This chain links TRBV7-2 with TRBJ2-6; TRBD2 might be the D (5 bases). The germline V gene has CDR1 SGHTA and CDR2 FQGNSA. Deletions cut 5 bases from V and 0 bases from J, with 8 bases between. The CDR3 extends over 15 amino acids. This chain's CDR3 is CASSQGGSGANVLTF. CDR3 nucleotide sequence: TGTGCCAGCAGCCAAGGAGGCTCTGGGGCCAACGTCCTGACTTTC.

This clone was counted a few times. V gene TRBV7-8 combines with J gene TRBJ2-5; possible D gene TRBD1, 6 bases. V lost 5 bases, J lost 4 bases, and 20 bases lay in between. Germline assignment: CDR1 SGHVS and CDR2 FQNEAQ. CDR3 length: 16 residues. The DNA for the CDR3 is TGTGCCAGCAGCCAACCCCAGGGGAGACTTAGAGAGACCCAGTACTTC. This sequence encodes CASSQPQGRLRETQYF.